A selection of T cell receptor beta chains follows, all from one sample in a study of cytomegalovirus exposure and HLA in healthy donors. Assay: immunoSEQ multiplex PCR; the TCRdb copy retains only in-frame clones and omits some. The sample lists more than 85,000 clones; around nine tenths were seen once. Sequences were obtained from PBMCs. The source is a young woman in good health and CMV-seropositive. The CDR3 runs from the conserved cysteine through the conserved F or W. D genes are given only for firm matches. Part of the rows lack a size; the others show once, few, many or a class for expanded clones.

v_gene	d_gene	abundance	j_gene	CDR3nt	CDR3aa
TRBV9	.	.	TRBJ1-3	TGTGCCAGCAGCGCGCCCTCGGGGGGAAACACCATATATTTT	CASSAPSGGNTIYF
TRBV6-5	TRBD2	.	TRBJ2-7	TGTGCCAGCAGTTCGCTAGCGGGAGGATCCTACGAGCAGTACTTC	CASSSLAGGSYEQYF
TRBV7-6	.	.	TRBJ1-1	TGTGCCAGCAGCGCCTCAACAGGGTTCGGCACTGAAGCTTTCTTT	CASSASTGFGTEAFF
TRBV27	TRBD1	.	TRBJ1-6	TGTGCCAGCAGTTACCTATCCCAAACAGGGGGCATTACGTCACCCCTCCACTTT	CASSYLSQTGGITSPLHF
TRBV6-5	TRBD2	.	TRBJ2-7	TGTGCCAGCAGGTCCGGGACTAGCGGGGGGTACGAGCAGTACTTC	CASRSGTSGGYEQYF
TRBV5-6	.	.	TRBJ2-7	TGTGCCAGCTCCAAGCGACTTTCCTACGAGCAGTACTTC	CASSKRLSYEQYF
TRBV18	.	.	TRBJ1-2	TGTGCCAGCTCACTTGATCCCGGAAAGGCGCTAGCTAACTATGGCTACACCTTC	CASSLDPGKALANYGYTF
TRBV2	TRBD2	.	TRBJ2-7	TGTGCCAGCAGTGAACTAGCGGGAGCCTGGGAGCAGTACTTC	CASSELAGAWEQYF
TRBV5-8	.	.	TRBJ2-7	TGTGCCAGCAGCTACGACGGACTAAGTAGCCGCTACGAGCAGTACTTC	CASSYDGLSSRYEQYF
TRBV7-6	TRBD1	.	TRBJ1-4	TGTGCCAGCCCCGACAGGGGTTCTAATGAAAAACTGTTTTTT	CASPDRGSNEKLFF
TRBV28	.	once	TRBJ1-5	TGTGCCAGCAGGCTACAGAATAGCAATCAGCCCCAGCATTTT	CASRLQNSNQPQHF
TRBV11-1	TRBD1	.	TRBJ2-5	TGTGCCAGCAGACCGGGACAGGGGGCCCGAGAGACCCAGTACTTC	CASRPGQGARETQYF
TRBV10-1	.	.	TRBJ1-2	TGCGCCAGCACCGCGGGGAGGACTAACTATGGCTACACCTTC	CASTAGRTNYGYTF
TRBV28	TRBD1	.	TRBJ1-6	TGTGCCAGCAAGGAAGGGGACAGGATATTCAATTCACCCCTCCACTTT	CASKEGDRIFNSPLHF
TRBV28	TRBD1	.	TRBJ1-4	TGTGCCAGCGTCCCGACAGGGAGGACTAATGAAAAACTGTTTTTT	CASVPTGRTNEKLFF
TRBV5-5	TRBD2	.	TRBJ2-7	TGTGCCAGCAGCACAATAGCGGGCGAGTGGCAGCAGTACTTC	CASSTIAGEWQQYF
TRBV4-1	.	.	TRBJ2-4	TGCGCCAGCAGCCAAGCAGAGGGCATTCAGTACTTC	CASSQAEGIQYF
TRBV6-1	.	.	TRBJ1-1	TGTGCCAGCAGTAGCCGGACAGCGAACACTGAAGCTTTCTTT	CASSSRTANTEAFF
TRBV2	.	.	TRBJ1-1	TGTGCCAGCAGTAGCCGCAGGGGGAACACTGAAGCTTTCTTT	CASSSRRGNTEAFF
TRBV30	.	.	TRBJ1-6	TGTGCCTGGAGTGTAAGGCTACAGGGAAATTCACCCCTCCACTTT	CAWSVRLQGNSPLHF
TRBV6-1	.	.	TRBJ1-3	TGTGCCAGCAGTAGTCAGAGCGGCGGAAACACCATATATTTT	CASSSQSGGNTIYF
TRBV5-6	TRBD2	.	TRBJ2-1	TGTGCCAGCAGCTATGGGACTAGCGGGAGGGCCTTCTACAATGAGCAGTTCTTC	CASSYGTSGRAFYNEQFF
TRBV19	TRBD1	many	TRBJ1-2	TGTGCCAGTAGGACAGGGGGCCAGTCTTCCCTCTATGGCTACACCTTC	CASRTGGQSSLYGYTF
TRBV9	TRBD2	.	TRBJ2-5	TGTGCCAGCAGTTCAATGGGGGGGTCCCAAGAGACCCAGTACTTC	CASSSMGGSQETQYF
TRBV30	TRBD2	.	TRBJ2-3	TGTGCCTGGAGTGTATATGCTAGCGGGTCAGATACGCAGTATTTT	CAWSVYASGSDTQYF
TRBV6-6	TRBD2	.	TRBJ2-7	TGTGCCAGTCCTTTACCGGGACTAGCGGGGGGCTACGAGCAGTACTTC	CASPLPGLAGGYEQYF
TRBV19	TRBD1	.	TRBJ1-5	TGTGCCAGTACCACATCCCGGGACAGGTCTGTCCAGCCCCAGCATTTT	CASTTSRDRSVQPQHF
TRBV4-1	TRBD2	.	TRBJ2-1	TGCGCCAGCAGCCAAGATGTCCAGGGACTAGGGCACGGGGAGCAGTTCTTC	CASSQDVQGLGHGEQFF
TRBV9	TRBD2	.	TRBJ2-3	TGTGCCAGCAGTTATAGCGGGGGGGCAGATACGCAGTATTTT	CASSYSGGADTQYF
TRBV6-6	.	once	TRBJ2-5	TGTGCCAGCAGTAGCCGGGAGACCCAGTACTTC	CASSSRETQYF
TRBV28	.	.	TRBJ1-2	TGTGCCAGCAGGGTTCAAGGACAGACGAAGGGCTACACCTTC	CASRVQGQTKGYTF
TRBV19	TRBD2	.	TRBJ2-7	TGTGCCAGTAGTATTGGCGGGGGGATCTCCTACGAGCAGTACTTC	CASSIGGGISYEQYF
TRBV27	.	.	TRBJ1-1	TGTGCCAGCAGTTTCCTCGGGGGGAGCACTGAAGCTTTCTTT	CASSFLGGSTEAFF
TRBV15	.	.	TRBJ2-2	TGTGCCACCAGCAGAGTAGGCCACAGCACCGGGGAGCTGTTTTTT	CATSRVGHSTGELFF